This TCR beta chain was sequenced for a study of blood T cell repertoires in COVID-19. Trimming cost V 5 bases and J 12 bases, with 18 bases left between them. The CDR3 extends over 13 amino acids. Per germline, CDR1 MRHNA and CDR2 SNTAGT. Generated by immunoSEQ multiplex PCR, the TCRdb table keeps only in-frame clones and is missing some. The sample has 90,000 or so clones, over 80% seen once. The chain combines TRBV6-4 with TRBJ2-3; D possibly corresponds to TRBD2 (6 bases). The receptor was isolated from a man older than 75 with acute or convalescent COVID-19. The sequencing input was peripheral blood. This CDR3 is CASSNNRETIQYF. Written as DNA, the CDR3 is TGTGCCAGCAGTAACAACCGGGAGACTATTCAGTATTTT.